The clone carrying this T cell receptor beta chain occurred a few times. The sample belongs to a study of T cell responses to AZD1222 COVID-19 vaccine. V dropped 2 bases and J dropped 3; count of bases not matched to a gene: 0. Germline V gene sequence: CDR1 MNHNS, CDR2 SASEGT. This CDR3 contains 15 residues. TCRdb's table, derived via immunoSEQ multiplex PCR, lists solely in-frame clones and lacks some. Counted here are about 140,000 clones, 88% occurring once; the ten biggest clones make up roughly 3%. V gene TRBV6-1 combines with J gene TRBJ2-6; 8 bases match TRBD2. This clonotype was sampled from an adult in good health. The material was peripheral blood, obtained on day 0 of AZD1222 vaccination. The CDR3 loop is CASSELAGGANVLTF. The CDR3 DNA reads as TGTGCCAGCAGTGAACTAGCGGGTGGGGCCAACGTCCTGACTTTC.